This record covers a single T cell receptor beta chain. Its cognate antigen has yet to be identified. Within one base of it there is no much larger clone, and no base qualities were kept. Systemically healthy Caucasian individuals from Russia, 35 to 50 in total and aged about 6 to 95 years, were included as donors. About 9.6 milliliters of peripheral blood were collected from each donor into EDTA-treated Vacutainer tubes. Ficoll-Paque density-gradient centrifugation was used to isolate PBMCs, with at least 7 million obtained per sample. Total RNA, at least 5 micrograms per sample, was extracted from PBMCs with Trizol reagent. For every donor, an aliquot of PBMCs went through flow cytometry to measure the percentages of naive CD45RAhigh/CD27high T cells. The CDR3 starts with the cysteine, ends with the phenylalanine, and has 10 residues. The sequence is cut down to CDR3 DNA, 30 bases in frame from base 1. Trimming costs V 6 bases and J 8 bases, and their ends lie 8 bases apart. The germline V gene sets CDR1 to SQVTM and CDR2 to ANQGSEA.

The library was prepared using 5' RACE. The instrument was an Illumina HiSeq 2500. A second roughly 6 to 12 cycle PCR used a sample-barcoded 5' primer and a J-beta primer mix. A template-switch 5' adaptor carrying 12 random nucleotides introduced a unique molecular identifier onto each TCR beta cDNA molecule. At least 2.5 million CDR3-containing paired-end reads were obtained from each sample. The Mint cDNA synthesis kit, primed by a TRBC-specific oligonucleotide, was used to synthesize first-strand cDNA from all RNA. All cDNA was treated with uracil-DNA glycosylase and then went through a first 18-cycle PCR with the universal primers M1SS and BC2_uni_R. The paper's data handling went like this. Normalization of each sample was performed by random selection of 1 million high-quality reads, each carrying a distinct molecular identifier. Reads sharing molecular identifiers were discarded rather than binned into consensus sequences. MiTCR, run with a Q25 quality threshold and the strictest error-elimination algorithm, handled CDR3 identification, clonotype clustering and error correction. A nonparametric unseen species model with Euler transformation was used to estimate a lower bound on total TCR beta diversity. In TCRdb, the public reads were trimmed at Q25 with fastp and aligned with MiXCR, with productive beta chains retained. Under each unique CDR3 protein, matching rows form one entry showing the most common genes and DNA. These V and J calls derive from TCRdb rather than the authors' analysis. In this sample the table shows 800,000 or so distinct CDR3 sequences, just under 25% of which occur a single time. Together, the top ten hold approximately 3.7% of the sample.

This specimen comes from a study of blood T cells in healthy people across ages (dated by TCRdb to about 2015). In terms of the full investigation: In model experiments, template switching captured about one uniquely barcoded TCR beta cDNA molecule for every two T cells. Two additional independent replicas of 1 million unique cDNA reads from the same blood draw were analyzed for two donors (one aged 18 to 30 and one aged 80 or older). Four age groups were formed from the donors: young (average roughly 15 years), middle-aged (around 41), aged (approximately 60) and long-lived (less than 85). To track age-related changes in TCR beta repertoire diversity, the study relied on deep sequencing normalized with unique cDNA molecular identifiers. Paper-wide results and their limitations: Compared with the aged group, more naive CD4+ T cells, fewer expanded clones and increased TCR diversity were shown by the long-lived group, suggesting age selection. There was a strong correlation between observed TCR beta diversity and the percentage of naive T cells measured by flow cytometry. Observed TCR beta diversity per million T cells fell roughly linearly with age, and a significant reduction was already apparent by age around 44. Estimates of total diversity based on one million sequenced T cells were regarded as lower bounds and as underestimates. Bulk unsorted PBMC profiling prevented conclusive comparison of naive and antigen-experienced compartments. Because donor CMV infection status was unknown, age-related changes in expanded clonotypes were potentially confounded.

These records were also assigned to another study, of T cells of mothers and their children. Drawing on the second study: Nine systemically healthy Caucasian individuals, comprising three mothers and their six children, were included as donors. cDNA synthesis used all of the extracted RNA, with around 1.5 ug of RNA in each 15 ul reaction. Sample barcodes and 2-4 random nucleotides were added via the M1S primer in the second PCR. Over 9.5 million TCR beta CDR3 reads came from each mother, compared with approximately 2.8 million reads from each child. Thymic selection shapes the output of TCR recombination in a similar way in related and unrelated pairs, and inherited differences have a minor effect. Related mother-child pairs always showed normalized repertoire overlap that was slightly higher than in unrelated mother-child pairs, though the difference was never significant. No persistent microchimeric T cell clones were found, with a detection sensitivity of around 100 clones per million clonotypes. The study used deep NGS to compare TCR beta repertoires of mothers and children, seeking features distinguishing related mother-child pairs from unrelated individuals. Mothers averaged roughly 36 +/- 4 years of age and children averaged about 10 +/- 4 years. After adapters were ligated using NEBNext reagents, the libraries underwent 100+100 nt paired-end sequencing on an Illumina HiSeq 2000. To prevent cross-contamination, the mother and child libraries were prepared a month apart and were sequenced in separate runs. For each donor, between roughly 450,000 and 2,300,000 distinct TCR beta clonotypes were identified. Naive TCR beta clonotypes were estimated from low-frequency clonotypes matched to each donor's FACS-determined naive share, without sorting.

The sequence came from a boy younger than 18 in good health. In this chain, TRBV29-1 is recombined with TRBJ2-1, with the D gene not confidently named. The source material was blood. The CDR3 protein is CSVQLDEQFF. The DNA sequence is TGCAGCGTCCAGCTAGATGAGCAGTTCTTC.